Given below is one T cell receptor (beta chain) in context. Its antigen is still unknown. The table came from immunoSEQ multiplex PCR; TCRdb's copy has only in-frame clones and leaves some out. The data show 95,000 to 110,000 clones, roughly 90% seen once. The data derive from a study of T cell responses to AZD1222 COVID-19 vaccine. General study results and limits: Only a handful of AZD1222 recipients, six or seven in all, had baseline seropositivity. The donors showed a predominance of white British ancestry and of females, with possible underestimation of clonal diversity.

From germline, CDR1 is MGHDK and CDR2 SYGVNS. V lost 4 bases, J lost 2 bases, and 4 bases stayed unmatched. This CDR3 is 14 amino acids long. The sequencing here drew on peripheral blood, taken on day 0 of AZD1222 vaccination. The receptor comes from an adult in good health. The chain is built from TRBV25-1 and TRBJ1-1, with TRBD1 identical over 7 bases. The CDR3 DNA follows: TGTGCCAGCAGTGGGGACAGAGGCAACACTGAAGCTTTCTTT. It translates to CASSGDRGNTEAFF.